This TCR beta chain was retrieved from a study of cytomegalovirus exposure and HLA in healthy donors. General study findings and limits: HLA allele associations emerged for roughly 16,000 TCR beta sequences in a later analysis, at 0.05 false discovery rate. Fewer N-insertions than the roughly 670-donor mean were reportedly shown by an Asian-associated ancestry cluster in a later analysis. The authors listed around 150 TCR beta chains as cytomegalovirus-associated.

Concerning this clone itself: Its antigen remains unknown.

PCR amplification relied on 60 Vbeta primers (plus 13 Jbeta primers). In the study's own analysis: It was a later analysis that counted roughly 79 million unique TCR beta chains, of which some 12 million were shared. Sequencing used immunoSEQ multiplex PCR; TCRdb keeps in-frame clones, though not all of them. That table furnishes V, J and clone size, whereas the DNA furnished D and trimming. This sample's table has around 210,000 clones. Trimming removed 4 bases from V and 6 bases from J, with 15 bases in between. The CDR3 has 15 residues. Germline values: CDR1 ENHRY, CDR2 SYGVKD. This receptor was taken from a girl aged 2 to 10 in good health and CMV-seropositive. The sequencing sample was made of PBMCs. The chain has TRBV10-3 and TRBJ2-2, with TRBD1 as a possible D gene (6 bases). CDR3 in DNA: TGTGCCATCAGTGGTCGGGAACAGGGCGCCGGGGAGCTGTTTTTT. The encoded protein is CAISGREQGAGELFF.